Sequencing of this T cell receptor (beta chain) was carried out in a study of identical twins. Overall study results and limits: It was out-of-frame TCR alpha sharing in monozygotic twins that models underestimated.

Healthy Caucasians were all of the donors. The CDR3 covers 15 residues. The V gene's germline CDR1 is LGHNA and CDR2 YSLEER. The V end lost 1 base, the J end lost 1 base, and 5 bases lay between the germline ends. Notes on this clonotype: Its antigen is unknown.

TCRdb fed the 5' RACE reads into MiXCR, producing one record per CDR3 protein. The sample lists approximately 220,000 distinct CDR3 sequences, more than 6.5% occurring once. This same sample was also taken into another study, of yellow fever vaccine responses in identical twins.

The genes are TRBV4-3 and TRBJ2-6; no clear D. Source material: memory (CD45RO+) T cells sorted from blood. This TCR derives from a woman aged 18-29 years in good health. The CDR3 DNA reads TGCGCCAGCAGCCAAGGACAATCTGGGGCCAACGTCCTGACTTTC. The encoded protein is CASSQGQSGANVLTF.